Listed below are T cell receptor beta chains from one sample, sequenced in a study of regulatory T cells in long-lasting Graves disease. TCRdb processed the multiplex PCR reads anew with MiXCR; each CDR3 protein has one entry. The sample includes around 250,000 distinct CDR3 sequences, more than 15% of them seen just once. These same records also appear under a second study, on T cells in Graves' hyperthyroidism and ophthalmopathy.

Here the sequenced sample was peripheral blood mononuclear cells (PBMCs), taken at new diagnosis, from a patient treated with antithyroid drugs. The receptors come from a woman younger than 45 with Graves disease. The conserved cysteine and the conserved F or W are not part of the CDR3 here. The D gene is left open where the match is weak. Some rows mark clone size as missing; the rest say once, few, many or name a class of expanded clone.

CDR3,J,V,size,D
ASSPGQGVVAEAF,TRBJ1-1,TRBV9,few,TRBD1
SARSNRGAYEQY,TRBJ2-7,TRBV20-1,many,TRBD1
SAGSTGTGANVLT,TRBJ2-6,TRBV20-1,few,.
ASSYSKAEPQY,TRBJ2-5,TRBV6-5,many,.
ASSSTILAGLQETQY,.,TRBV5-1,few,TRBD2
ASSQGVQLTEAF,TRBJ1-1,TRBV4-1,many,.
AISVERGDEQY,TRBJ2-7,TRBV10-3,many,TRBD2
SVAVRVDKNIQY,TRBJ2-4,TRBV29-1,many,.
ASSLEGRKLF,TRBJ1-4,TRBV11-2,.,.
ASSTGISWEQY,TRBJ2-7,TRBV2,many,.
ASKQPPYEQY,TRBJ2-7,TRBV2,many,.
AGSLGSGSETQY,TRBJ2-5,TRBV5-5,.,.
ASSIGVANEKLF,TRBJ1-4,TRBV7-9,.,.
ASSETSGGANGELF,TRBJ2-2,TRBV4-2,many,TRBD2
ASSSDGGPYEQY,TRBJ2-7,TRBV19,many,.
ASSGEGPLSVTQY,TRBJ2-3,TRBV5-1,many,TRBD2
ASSPPRTGLAGASGANVLT,TRBJ2-6,TRBV12-3/TRBV12-4,.,TRBD2
ASSIDYVTSTDTQY,TRBJ2-3,TRBV19,few,.
SASRTANQPQH,TRBJ1-5,TRBV20-1,many,.
ATSRDGAGSGNTIY,TRBJ1-3,TRBV15,many,.
ASSLVPSRETQY,TRBJ2-5,TRBV7-9,many,.
ASITGGSEAF,TRBJ1-1,TRBV13,few,TRBD1
ASSFQGPPDTQY,TRBJ2-3,TRBV9,.,.
ASKGRQGKQPQH,TRBJ1-5,TRBV7-3,.,.
ASSLFRDRGSYAEAF,TRBJ1-1,TRBV27,many,TRBD1
ASSQFEDTEAF,TRBJ1-1,TRBV14,many,.
ASSFRGGRGNEQF,TRBJ2-1,TRBV6-5,.,TRBD2
ASSLFGAGNSPLH,TRBJ1-6,TRBV12-3/TRBV12-4,many,.
ASTPLGGRNTEAF,TRBJ1-1,TRBV5-6,many,.
ATSRDAAIDGYT,TRBJ1-2,TRBV15,many,.
ASSKGASDTQY,TRBJ2-3,TRBV5-1,many,.
ASRTGVVNTEAF,TRBJ1-1,TRBV27,many,.
ASSAKGQGGYGYT,TRBJ1-2,TRBV2,many,TRBD1
ASSREGTKLNTEAF,TRBJ1-1,TRBV5-4,.,.
ASLVEGPAGELF,TRBJ2-2,TRBV12-3/TRBV12-4,many,.
ASSLLAGARNYGYT,TRBJ1-2,TRBV7-8,many,.
ASSRTGGASYEQY,TRBJ2-7,TRBV7-9,.,TRBD1
ASSLWDSAGNTIY,TRBJ1-3,TRBV7-2,many,TRBD1
ASSPQAWGQGYEQY,TRBJ2-7,TRBV7-7,many,TRBD1
ASAGGPTGELF,TRBJ2-2,TRBV27,many,TRBD2
ASSSSTSGGNEQF,TRBJ2-1,TRBV7-2,many,TRBD2